These 22 T cell receptor beta chains were sequenced from one sample in a study of control samples from healthy donors and cancer patients. Sequenced by immunoSEQ multiplex PCR; TCRdb stores in-frame clones only, minus some. The profile covers about 250,000 clones, with 82% appearing a single time and less than 15% taken by the ten largest. Material for sequencing was PBMCs. All receptors derive from a woman in her sixties or seventies with lung cancer.

This chain connects TRBV11-2 to TRBJ2-5; D may be TRBD2 (6 bases). This CDR3 is 15 amino acids long. V lost 1 base and J lost 5, with 14 bases in between. Germline lookup yields CDR1 SGHAT and CDR2 FQNNGV. The CDR3 is CASSLGVGGVETQYF. The CDR3 region has the DNA TGTGCCAGCAGCTTAGGTGTTGGCGGGGTGGAGACCCAGTACTTC.

The chain couples TRBV7-2 to TRBJ1-2; D is unclear. V lost 5 bases to trimming and J lost 5 bases, with 12 bases between them. This CDR3 has 13 residues. Germline V CDR1 and CDR2: SGHTA, FQGNSA. In DNA form, the CDR3 reads TGTGCCAGCAGCCTAAGCCCGGTTTATGGCTACACCTTC. This encodes CASSLSPVYGYTF.

J is TRBJ2-3 and V is TRBV24-1; perhaps TRBD1 as D (6 bases). Germline lookup yields CDR1 KGHDR and CDR2 SFDVKD. V was pared by 3 bases and J by 0 bases, with 12 bases between. The CDR3 totals 16 residues. The CDR3 spells CATSDRTAESTDTQYF. For the CDR3, the DNA is TGTGCCACCAGTGATCGGACAGCAGAGAGCACAGATACGCAGTATTTT.

The V call is TRBV4-1, the J call TRBJ2-5; TRBD2 is a possible D gene (6 bases). V was clipped by 5 bases and J by 4 bases, with 20 bases between them. The CDR3 extends over 16 amino acids. Germline V lookup: CDR1 MGHRA, CDR2 YSYEKL. Here the CDR3 reads CASSSPQGLEGETQYF. The CDR3 DNA reads TGCGCCAGCAGCTCCCCCCAGGGCCTGGAGGGAGAGACCCAGTACTTC.

The chain employs TRBV5-1 and TRBJ2-4; D is ambiguous. V was pared by 1 base and J by 0 bases, with 5 bases between. CDR3 size: 14 residues. CDR1 and CDR2 from the germline V gene are SGHRS and YFSETQ. CDR3 protein: CASSLPGAKNIQYF. CDR3 nucleotide sequence: TGCGCCAGCAGCTTGCCAGGAGCCAAAAACATTCAGTACTTC.

The J gene is TRBJ2-3, the V gene TRBV7-3; 9 positions agree with TRBD1. The germline V gene encodes CDR1 SGHTA and CDR2 FQGTGA. The CDR3 is made up of 14 amino acids. V was pared by 1 base and J by 5 bases, with 1 base of the junction left unmatched. The CDR3 DNA sequence: TGTGCCAGCAGCTTAAGACAGGGGGGAGATACGCAGTATTTT. The encoded protein is CASSLRQGGDTQYF.

This chain connects TRBV4-1 to TRBJ2-3; TRBD2 matches at 11 bases. CDR1 and CDR2 (germline): MGHRA, YSYEKL. This CDR3 is 21 amino acids long. V trimming: 5 bases; J trimming: 2 bases; junction bases outside the gene matches: 21. This chain's CDR3 is CASSYGPRGHPSGGSTDTQYF. The CDR3 DNA sequence: TGCGCCAGCAGCTATGGACCCCGGGGGCATCCTAGCGGGGGGTCCACAGATACGCAGTATTTT.

This clone came up a few times. V and J are TRBV2 and TRBJ1-5; a weak D match, TRBD1 (5 bases). Germline V gene sequence: CDR1 SNHLY, CDR2 FYNNEI. The V end was cut by 6 bases, the J end by 0 bases, with 9 bases between. The CDR3 runs to 14 residues. In nucleotides, the CDR3 is TGTGCCAGCAGAAGCAGGGTTAGCAATCAGCCCCAGCATTTT. It specifies CASRSRVSNQPQHF.

The genes are TRBV19 and TRBJ2-5; weak D call: TRBD1 (5 bases). The CDR3 sequence is 13 residues long. CDR1 is LNHDA, CDR2 SQIVND, per germline (reference sequence). Trimming pared 6 bases from V and 1 base from J, leaving 9 bases between. The CDR3 region has the DNA TGTGCCAGTAGCCGACAGACCCAAGAGACCCAGTACTTC. As protein: CASSRQTQETQYF.

As concerns this clone: At the DNA level, this CDR3 is encoded by other sequences in the same sample as well. The gene calls are TRBV18 and TRBJ2-1, with unresolved D. The CDR3 is made up of 12 amino acids. V lost 3 bases and J lost 5, with 5 bases in between. The germline V gene encodes CDR1 KGHSH and CDR2 LQKENI. In nucleotides, the CDR3 is TGTGCCAGCTCACCCCAAGACAATGAGCAGTTCTTC. The encoded protein is CASSPQDNEQFF.

CDR3 sequence (DNA): TGTGCCAGCAGCACCCCGGGTAATCAGCCCCAGCATTTT. It codes for CASSTPGNQPQHF. The V call is TRBV7-2, the J call TRBJ1-5, with D uncertain. CDR3 length equals 13 residues. Germline CDR1 is SGHTA and CDR2 is FQGNSA. Between the trimmed V and J ends, which lost 5 bases and 4 bases, there was a span of 9 bases.

This chain uses TRBV7-9 with TRBJ1-5; D gene uncertain. The CDR3 spans 16 residues. Germline V gene sequence: CDR1 SEHNR, CDR2 FQNEAQ (reference sequence). V lost 2 bases and J lost 9, with 20 bases in between. The chain's CDR3 is CASSLNSGGALGPQHF. CDR3 DNA sequence: TGTGCCAGCAGCTTAAACAGCGGAGGCGCTCTTGGGCCCCAGCATTTT.

This chain joins TRBV12-3 or TRBV12-4 and TRBJ2-3, with no clear D. CDR3 length: 12 residues. Trimming left V 3 bases short and J 4 bases short, with 5 bases between. CDR3 loop: CASSFNADTQYF. The CDR3 region has the DNA TGTGCCAGCAGTTTTAACGCAGATACGCAGTATTTT.

The CDR3 sequence is CASSFRSGYTF. The CDR3 DNA sequence: TGTGCCAGCAGTTTCCGCTCCGGCTACACCTTC. V gene TRBV28 combines with J gene TRBJ1-2; D is ambiguous. Germline assignment: CDR1 MDHEN and CDR2 SYDVKM. The CDR3 contains 11 residues. Trimming pared 3 bases from V and 8 bases from J, leaving 7 bases between.

This clone was observed a few times. The J gene is TRBJ1-5, the V gene TRBV11-2; D may be TRBD1 (5 bases). Trimming pared 4 bases from V and 4 bases from J, leaving 14 bases between. The length of the CDR3 is 15 residues. CDR1 SGHAT and CDR2 FQNNGV come from the germline V gene. Here the CDR3 DNA reads TGTGCCAGCAGCTCGTCTATGACAGCGAATCAGCCCCAGCATTTT. Its protein is CASSSSMTANQPQHF.

The V gene is TRBV5-1, the J gene TRBJ2-2; D is possibly TRBD1 (6 bases). Trimming cost V 5 bases and J 3 bases, with 14 bases left between them. Germline lookup yields CDR1 SGHRS and CDR2 YFSETQ. This CDR3 has 15 residues. The CDR3, as DNA: TGCGCCAGCAGTAGGACAGCAACGGACACCGGGGAGCTGTTTTTT. Its translation: CASSRTATDTGELFF. The full variable domain, rest sourced from reference TRBV5-1 and TRBJ2-2, is KAGVTQTPRYLIKTRGQQVTLSCSPISGHRSVSWYQQTPGQGLQFLFEYFSETQRNKGNFPGRFSGRQFSNSRSEMNVSTLELGDSALYLCASSRTATDTGELFFGEGSRLTVL.

The V call is TRBV27, the J call TRBJ2-7; 8 bases are a match to TRBD1. Germline values: CDR1 MNHEY, CDR2 SMNVEV (reference sequence). J was trimmed by 2 bases and V by 2 bases; bases with no gene match: 5. CDR3 length: 15 amino acids. CDR3 DNA sequence: TGTGCCAGCAGTTTAATGTGGACAGGGACCTACGAGCAGTACTTC. Translating it yields CASSLMWTGTYEQYF.

CDR3 residues: CASLRTGGFGTEAFF. The DNA of the CDR3 is TGTGCCTCCCTGCGGACAGGGGGCTTTGGGACTGAAGCTTTCTTT. The chain carries TRBV19 and TRBJ1-1; 11 nucleotides align to TRBD1. This CDR3 is built from 15 residues. Germline loops: CDR1 LNHDA, CDR2 SQIVND (reference sequence). The trim removed 11 bases at V and 5 bases at J, leaving 13 bases unmatched.

The chain is built from TRBV19 and TRBJ2-7; 8 bases fit TRBD1. There are 15 residues in the CDR3. Germline V gene lookup returns CDR1 LNHDA and CDR2 SQIVND (reference sequence). J was trimmed by 6 bases and V by 0 bases; bases with no gene match: 7. The CDR3 DNA follows: TGTGCCAGTAGTATAGACCGGACAGGGCCAGGCGAGCAGTACTTC. Its protein is CASSIDRTGPGEQYF.

The chain is built from TRBV9 and TRBJ2-1; D is uncertain. This CDR3 comprises 14 residues. The V end was cut by 4 bases, the J end by 3 bases, with 11 bases between. CDR1 SGDLS and CDR2 YYNGEE come from the germline V gene. As DNA, the CDR3 is TGTGCCAGCAGCCCTCACCAAAACTACAATGAGCAGTTCTTC. Its translation: CASSPHQNYNEQFF.

The J gene is TRBJ1-1, the V gene TRBV18, with D uncertain. This CDR3 contains 13 residues. Trimming left V 3 bases short and J 6 bases short, with 11 bases between. Germline loops: CDR1 KGHSH, CDR2 LQKENI. The CDR3 reads CASSPSSDSEAFF. In DNA, the CDR3 is TGTGCCAGCTCACCCTCTAGTGACTCTGAAGCTTTCTTT.

A single count supports this clone. The gene calls are TRBV18 and TRBJ1-3; possibly TRBD1 for D (5 bases). In germline, CDR1 is KGHSH, CDR2 LQKENI. The V and J ends lost 3 bases and 4 bases respectively, with 13 bases between them. The CDR3 length is 15 residues. CDR3 DNA: TGTGCCAGCTCACCGGGACGGACCCTCGGAAACACCATATATTTT. It is translated as CASSPGRTLGNTIYF.